A selection of T cell receptor beta chains follows, all from one sample in a study of a mutant IDH1 vaccine in newly diagnosed glioma. Data came from immunoSEQ multiplex PCR; TCRdb stores just in-frame clones and leaves some out. The table records approximately 45,000 clones, 80% to 95% of them present only once. These receptors lack a known antigen. The starting material was PBMCs, obtained from a glioma patient whose treatment included an IDH1 peptide vaccine. The receptor source for this set is a man aged 50-59 years with glioma. CDR3s include the opening cysteine and the closing phenylalanine or tryptophan. The order of the fields is V gene, D gene, clone size, J gene, CDR3 protein, CDR3 DNA. The D gene is left open where the match is weak. Clone size is shown for a subset of rows, as once, few, many or a class of expanded clone.

TRBV19	-	-	TRBJ2-1	CASSIGGAGEQFF	TGTGCCAGTAGTATAGGAGGGGCGGGTGAGCAGTTCTTC
TRBV6-1	TRBD1	-	TRBJ1-1	CASSELPGQVANTEAFF	TGTGCCAGCAGTGAGCTACCGGGACAGGTGGCGAACACTGAAGCTTTCTTT
TRBV19	-	-	TRBJ1-6	CASSQTWSGNSPLHF	TGTGCCAGTAGCCAAACCTGGAGCGGGAATTCACCCCTCCACTTT
TRBV4-1	-	-	TRBJ2-6	CASSQAGRSGANVLTF	TGCGCCAGCAGCCAAGCGGGTAGGTCCGGGGCCAACGTCCTGACTTTC
TRBV9	-	-	TRBJ2-2	CASSVRDNTGELFF	TGTGCCAGCAGCGTTCGAGATAACACCGGGGAGCTGTTTTTT
TRBV4-1	-	-	TRBJ2-3	CASSHSGMSTDTQYF	TGCGCCAGCAGCCATAGCGGTATGAGCACAGATACGCAGTATTTT
TRBV11-2	TRBD1	-	TRBJ1-4	CASSFLGQGYEKLFF	TGTGCCAGCAGCTTCCTGGGACAGGGGTATGAAAAACTGTTTTTT
TRBV9	-	-	TRBJ1-3	CASSVQGPGNTIYF	TGTGCCAGCAGCGTACAGGGACCTGGAAACACCATATATTTT
TRBV18	-	-	TRBJ2-7	CASSTTGNSYEQYF	TGTGCCAGCTCAACTACAGGGAACTCCTACGAGCAGTACTTC
TRBV2	-	-	TRBJ1-5	CASSELRSGNQPQHF	TGTGCCAGCAGTGAATTAAGGTCGGGCAATCAGCCCCAGCATTTT
TRBV30	-	-	TRBJ1-2	CAWRVADSNRGYTF	TGTGCCTGGAGAGTGGCCGACTCAAACCGGGGCTACACCTTC
TRBV5-1	TRBD1	-	TRBJ2-5	CASSLDGTGGYFETQYF	TGCGCCAGCAGCTTGGATGGGACAGGGGGCTATTTTGAGACCCAGTACTTC
TRBV6-6	-	-	TRBJ1-1	CASSMGEAFF	TGTGCCAGCAGCATGGGTGAAGCTTTCTTT
TRBV4-2	-	-	TRBJ1-1	CASSPGMENTEAFF	TGTGCCAGCAGCCCCGGAATGGAGAACACTGAAGCTTTCTTT
TRBV9	-	-	TRBJ2-7	CASSVSISDSYEQYF	TGTGCCAGCAGCGTATCAATCTCTGACTCCTACGAGCAGTACTTC
TRBV30	TRBD1	-	TRBJ1-1	CAWTRTGWTEAFF	TGTGCCTGGACCAGGACAGGTTGGACTGAAGCTTTCTTT
TRBV5-1	-	-	TRBJ2-7	CASSAENSYEQYF	TGCGCCAGCAGCGCTGAGAACTCCTACGAGCAGTACTTC
TRBV6-5	-	-	TRBJ1-4	CASSYSGGQGEKLFF	TGTGCCAGCAGTTACTCGGGGGGGCAGGGGGAAAAACTGTTTTTT
TRBV6-1	-	-	TRBJ2-5	CASRYKDPGHRAQYF	TGTGCCAGCAGATACAAAGATCCGGGACACCGGGCCCAGTACTTC
TRBV5-5	-	-	TRBJ2-2	CASSLLSQGTNTGELFF	TGTGCCAGCAGCTTATTGTCCCAGGGGACGAACACCGGGGAGCTGTTTTTT
TRBV28	-	-	TRBJ2-7	CASSLGRVGEQYF	TGTGCCAGCAGTTTGGGAAGGGTGGGAGAGCAGTACTTC
TRBV28	TRBD1	-	TRBJ2-5	CASSLETGTGQETQYF	TGTGCCAGCAGTTTAGAGACCGGGACAGGGCAAGAGACCCAGTACTTC
TRBV19	TRBD2	medium-sized	TRBJ2-7	CASAIGGTSYEQYF	TGTGCCAGTGCCATCGGGGGGACCTCCTACGAGCAGTACTTC
TRBV7-2	TRBD1	-	TRBJ1-2	CASSLDGQGSGYTF	TGTGCCAGCAGCTTAGACGGACAGGGGTCTGGCTACACCTTC
TRBV28	-	-	TRBJ2-3	CASSIASTSTQYF	TGTGCCAGCAGTATAGCTAGTACCAGTACGCAGTATTTT
TRBV6-1	TRBD1	-	TRBJ1-1	CASRGQAVFNTEAFF	TGTGCCAGCAGGGGACAGGCTGTCTTTAACACTGAAGCTTTCTTT
TRBV6-1	-	-	TRBJ1-4	CASSQEVPPTNEKLFF	TGTGCCAGCAGTCAAGAGGTGCCACCAACTAATGAAAAACTGTTTTTT
TRBV6-5	TRBD1	-	TRBJ2-7	CASRQDRVFYEQYF	TGTGCCAGCAGACAGGACAGGGTGTTTTACGAGCAGTACTTC